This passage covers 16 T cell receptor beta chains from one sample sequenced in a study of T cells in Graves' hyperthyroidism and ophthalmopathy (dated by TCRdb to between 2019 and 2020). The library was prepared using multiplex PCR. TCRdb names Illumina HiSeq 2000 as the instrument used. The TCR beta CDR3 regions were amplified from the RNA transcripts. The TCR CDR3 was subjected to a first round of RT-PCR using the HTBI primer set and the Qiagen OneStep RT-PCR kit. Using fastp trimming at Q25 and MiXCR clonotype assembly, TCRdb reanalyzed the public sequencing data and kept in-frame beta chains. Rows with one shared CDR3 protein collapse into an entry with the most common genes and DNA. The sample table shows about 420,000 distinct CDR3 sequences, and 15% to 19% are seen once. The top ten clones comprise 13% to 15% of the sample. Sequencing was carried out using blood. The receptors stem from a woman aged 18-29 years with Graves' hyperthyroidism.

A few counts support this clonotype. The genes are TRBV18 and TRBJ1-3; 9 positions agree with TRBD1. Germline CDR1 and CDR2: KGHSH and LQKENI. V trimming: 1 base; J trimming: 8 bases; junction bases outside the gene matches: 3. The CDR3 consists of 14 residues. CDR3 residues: CASSPRTGVDTIYF. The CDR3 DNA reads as TGTGCCAGCTCACCACGGACAGGGGTGGACACCATATATTTT.

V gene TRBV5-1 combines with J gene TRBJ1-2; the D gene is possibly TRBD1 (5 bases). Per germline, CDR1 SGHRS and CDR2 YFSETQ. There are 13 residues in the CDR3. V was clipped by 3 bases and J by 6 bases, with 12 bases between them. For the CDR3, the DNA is TGCGCCAGCAGCTCCGACGACAGTCATGGCTACACCTTC. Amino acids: CASSSDDSHGYTF. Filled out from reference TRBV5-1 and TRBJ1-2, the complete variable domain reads KAGVTQTPRYLIKTRGQQVTLSCSPISGHRSVSWYQQTPGQGLQFLFEYFSETQRNKGNFPGRFSGRQFSNSRSEMNVSTLELGDSALYLCASSSDDSHGYTFGSGTRLTVV.

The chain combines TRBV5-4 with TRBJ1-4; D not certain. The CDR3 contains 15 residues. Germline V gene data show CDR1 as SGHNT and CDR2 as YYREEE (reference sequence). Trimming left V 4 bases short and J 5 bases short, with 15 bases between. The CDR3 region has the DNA TGTGCCAGCAGCGTTACAACTACCCTGAATGAAAAACTGTTTTTT. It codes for CASSVTTTLNEKLFF.

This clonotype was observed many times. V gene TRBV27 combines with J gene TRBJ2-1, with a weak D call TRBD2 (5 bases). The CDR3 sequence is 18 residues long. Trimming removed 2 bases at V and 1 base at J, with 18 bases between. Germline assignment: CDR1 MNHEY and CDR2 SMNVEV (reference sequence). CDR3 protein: CASSLEDSARGSYNEQFF. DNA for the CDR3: TGTGCCAGCAGTTTAGAGGATAGCGCAAGAGGGTCCTACAATGAGCAGTTCTTC.

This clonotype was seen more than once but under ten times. The CDR3 DNA is TGTGCCAGCGCCCCTTTCGGCGGGTTTAGCACAGATACGCAGTATTTT. Its protein is CASAPFGGFSTDTQYF. This sequence joins TRBV6-1 and TRBJ2-3; possibly TRBD2 for D (5 bases). This CDR3 is 16 amino acids long. V dropped 8 bases and J dropped 0 bases, with 18 bases sitting between them. Germline V gene data show CDR1 as MNHNS and CDR2 as SASEGT.

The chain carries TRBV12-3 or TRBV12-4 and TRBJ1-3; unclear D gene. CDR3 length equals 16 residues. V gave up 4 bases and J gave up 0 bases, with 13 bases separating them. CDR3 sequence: CASSSTSRLSGNTIYF. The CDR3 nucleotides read TGTGCCAGCAGTTCCACTTCCCGGCTCTCTGGAAACACCATATATTTT.

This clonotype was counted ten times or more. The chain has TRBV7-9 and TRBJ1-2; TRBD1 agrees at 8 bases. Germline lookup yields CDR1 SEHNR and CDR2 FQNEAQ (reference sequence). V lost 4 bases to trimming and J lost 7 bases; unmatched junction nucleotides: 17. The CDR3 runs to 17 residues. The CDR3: CASSSSPGQGVRVGYTF. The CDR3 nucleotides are TGTGCCAGCAGCTCTAGTCCAGGACAGGGAGTGCGGGTTGGCTACACCTTC.

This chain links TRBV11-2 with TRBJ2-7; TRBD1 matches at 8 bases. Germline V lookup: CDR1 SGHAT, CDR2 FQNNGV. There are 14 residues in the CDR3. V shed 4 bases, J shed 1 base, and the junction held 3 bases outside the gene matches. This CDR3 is CASSSRDRSYEQYF. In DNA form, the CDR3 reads TGTGCCAGCAGCTCCAGGGACAGGTCCTACGAGCAGTACTTC.

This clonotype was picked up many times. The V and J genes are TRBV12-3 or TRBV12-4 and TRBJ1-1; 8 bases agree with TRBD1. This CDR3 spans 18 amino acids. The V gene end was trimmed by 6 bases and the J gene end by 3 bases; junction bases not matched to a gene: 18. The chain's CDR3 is CASRLAGRGLIWDTEAFF. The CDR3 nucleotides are TGTGCCAGCAGGCTTGCGGGCAGGGGGCTCATTTGGGACACTGAAGCTTTCTTT.

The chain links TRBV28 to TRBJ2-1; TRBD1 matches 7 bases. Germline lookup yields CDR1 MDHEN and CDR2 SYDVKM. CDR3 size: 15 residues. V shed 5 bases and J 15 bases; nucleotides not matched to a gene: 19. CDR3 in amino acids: CASSLREDRVGPRFF. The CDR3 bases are TGTGCCAGCAGTCTAAGAGAAGACAGGGTGGGGCCCAGGTTCTTC.

This CDR3 reads CASSQARTVGKGYTF. CDR3 nucleotide sequence: TGCGCCAGCAGCCAAGCCCGGACTGTTGGGAAGGGCTACACCTTC. The chain links TRBV4-1 to TRBJ1-2; no definite D call. There are 15 residues in the CDR3. Deletions cut 1 base from V and 8 bases from J, with 17 bases between. The germline V gene has CDR1 MGHRA and CDR2 YSYEKL.

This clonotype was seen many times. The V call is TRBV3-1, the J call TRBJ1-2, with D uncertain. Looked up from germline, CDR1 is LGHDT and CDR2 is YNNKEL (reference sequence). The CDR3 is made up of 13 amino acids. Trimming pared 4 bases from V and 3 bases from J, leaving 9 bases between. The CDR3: CASSPRTDYGYTF. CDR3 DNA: TGTGCCAGCAGCCCACGGACGGACTATGGCTACACCTTC.

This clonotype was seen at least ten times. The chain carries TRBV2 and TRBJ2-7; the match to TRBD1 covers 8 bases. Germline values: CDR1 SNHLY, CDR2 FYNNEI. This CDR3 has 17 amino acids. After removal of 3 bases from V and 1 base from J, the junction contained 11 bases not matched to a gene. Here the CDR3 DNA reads TGTGCCAGCAGTGATGGTTTAGGACAGGGAAGGTCCTACGAGCAGTACTTC. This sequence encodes CASSDGLGQGRSYEQYF.

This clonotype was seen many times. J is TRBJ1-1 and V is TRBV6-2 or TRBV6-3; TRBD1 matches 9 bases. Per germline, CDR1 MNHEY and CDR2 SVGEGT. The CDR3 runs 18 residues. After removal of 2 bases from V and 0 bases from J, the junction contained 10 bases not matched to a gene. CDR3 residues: CASSYTPGQGPMNTEAFF. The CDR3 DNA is TGTGCCAGCAGTTACACCCCGGGACAGGGACCCATGAACACTGAAGCTTTCTTT.

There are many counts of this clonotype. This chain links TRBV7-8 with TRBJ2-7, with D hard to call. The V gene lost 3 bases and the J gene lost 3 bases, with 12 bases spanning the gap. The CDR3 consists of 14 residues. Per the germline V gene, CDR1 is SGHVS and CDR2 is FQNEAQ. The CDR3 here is CASSFNKLSYEQYF. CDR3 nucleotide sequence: TGTGCCAGCAGCTTCAATAAGTTGAGCTACGAGCAGTACTTC.

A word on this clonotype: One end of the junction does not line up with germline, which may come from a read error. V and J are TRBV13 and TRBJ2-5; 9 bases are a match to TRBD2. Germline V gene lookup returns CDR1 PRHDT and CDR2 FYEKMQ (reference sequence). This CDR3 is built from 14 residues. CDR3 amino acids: CASSQVAGGETQYF. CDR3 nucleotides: TGCGCCAGCAGCCAAGTGGCGGGGGGGGAGACCCAGTACTTC.